This TCR beta chain was recovered during a study of blood T cell repertoires in COVID-19. Study background: The samples span acute and convalescent COVID-19 from the United States, Italy and Spain. In each case, the material was cDNA or gDNA derived from T cells, B-cell-depleted T cells, or PBMCs.

In the source study's methods: The assay estimated nucleated cells by amplifying reference gene primers. Sequenced by immunoSEQ multiplex PCR; TCRdb stores in-frame clones only, minus some. The V and J calls and clone size were taken over from that table, and D and trimming were inferred from the DNA. The sample comprises 150,000 or so clones, approximately 75% of which are singletons, and approximately 11% rests with the top ten. Germline assignment: CDR1 MNHEY and CDR2 SVGAGI. The CDR3 is made up of 13 amino acids. The sequence derives from a human donor in a cohort sampled during active COVID-19. The sequencing sample was made of peripheral blood. The chain couples TRBV6-5 to TRBJ1-5; TRBD1 matches at 7 bases. The CDR3 here is CATYKGAGQPQHF. The CDR3, as DNA: TGTGCTACATACAAGGGGGCAGGTCAGCCCCAGCATTTT.